This T cell receptor beta chain was retrieved from a study of blood T cell repertoires in COVID-19. Study-level information: Sites in the United States, Italy and Spain provided acute and convalescent COVID-19 samples. From T cells, B-cell-depleted T cells, or PBMCs came the material, which was cDNA or gDNA.

The authors' processing: Counts of nucleated cells, estimated from reference gene primer amplification, were obtained. Using immunoSEQ multiplex PCR, the repertoire was profiled, and TCRdb retains in-frame clones only, with some absent. Clone size and the V and J calls come from that table; the DNA yielded D and trimming. This table holds more than 150,000 clones, about 90% found once. Material for sequencing was peripheral blood. The sequence came from a man between 70 and 80 years old with active or convalescent COVID-19.

The CDR3 sequence is CASSPQTETGYTF. DNA for the CDR3: TGTGCCAGCAGTCCGCAGACAGAGACTGGCTACACCTTC. The chain combines TRBV12-3 or TRBV12-4 with TRBJ1-2; possibly TRBD1 for D (5 bases). Deletions cut 5 bases from V and 7 bases from J, with 14 bases between. The CDR3 is 13 residues long.